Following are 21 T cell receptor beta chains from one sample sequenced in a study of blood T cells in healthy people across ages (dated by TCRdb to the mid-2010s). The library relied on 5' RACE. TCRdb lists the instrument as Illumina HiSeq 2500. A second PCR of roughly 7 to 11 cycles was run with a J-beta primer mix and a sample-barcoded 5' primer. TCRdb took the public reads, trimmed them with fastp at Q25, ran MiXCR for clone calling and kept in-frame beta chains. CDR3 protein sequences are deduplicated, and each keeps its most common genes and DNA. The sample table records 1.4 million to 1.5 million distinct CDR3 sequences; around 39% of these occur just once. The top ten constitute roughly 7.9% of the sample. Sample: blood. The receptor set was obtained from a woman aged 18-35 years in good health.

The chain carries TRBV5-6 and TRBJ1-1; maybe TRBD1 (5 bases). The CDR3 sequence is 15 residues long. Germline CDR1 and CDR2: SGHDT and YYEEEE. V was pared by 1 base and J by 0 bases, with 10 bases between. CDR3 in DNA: TGTGCCAGCAGCTTGATGGGGGTCATGAACACTGAAGCTTTCTTT. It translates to CASSLMGVMNTEAFF.

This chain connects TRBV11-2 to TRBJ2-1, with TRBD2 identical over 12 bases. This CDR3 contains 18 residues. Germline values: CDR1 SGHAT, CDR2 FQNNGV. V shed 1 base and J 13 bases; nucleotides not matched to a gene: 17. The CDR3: CASSLVKGASGRAGVQFF. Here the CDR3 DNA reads TGTGCCAGCAGCTTAGTTAAGGGAGCTAGCGGGAGGGCCGGAGTACAGTTCTTC.

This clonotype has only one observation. CDR3 DNA: TGCAGCGTTGAAGGTGGACTAGCGGGAGATTATGCTGAGCAGTACTTC. Translation gives CSVEGGLAGDYAEQYF. The chain carries TRBV29-1 and TRBJ2-5; TRBD2 matches at 13 bases. V shed 1 base and J 11 bases; nucleotides not matched to a gene: 13. Germline V gives CDR1 SQVTM, CDR2 ANQGSEA. The CDR3 extends over 16 amino acids.

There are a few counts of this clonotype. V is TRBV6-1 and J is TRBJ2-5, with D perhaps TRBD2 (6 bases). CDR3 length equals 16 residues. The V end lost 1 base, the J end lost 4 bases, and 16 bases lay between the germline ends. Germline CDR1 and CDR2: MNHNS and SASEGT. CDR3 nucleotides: TGTGCCAGCAGTGAAGTGTGGAGGGAATTAGGAGAGACCCAGTACTTC. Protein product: CASSEVWRELGETQYF.

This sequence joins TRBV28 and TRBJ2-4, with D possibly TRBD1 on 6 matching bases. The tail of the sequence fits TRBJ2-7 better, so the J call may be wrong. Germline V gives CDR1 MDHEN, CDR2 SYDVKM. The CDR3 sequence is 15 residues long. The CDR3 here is CASSETGNRRPEQYF. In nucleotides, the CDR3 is TGTGCCAGCAGCGAAACAGGGAACCGCCGACCCGAGCAGTACTTC.

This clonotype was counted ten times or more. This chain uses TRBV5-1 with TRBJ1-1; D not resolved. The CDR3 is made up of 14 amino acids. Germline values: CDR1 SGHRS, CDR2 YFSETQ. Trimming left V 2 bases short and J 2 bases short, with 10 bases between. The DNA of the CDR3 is TGCGCCAGCAGCTTTTTACAGATCAACACTGAAGCTTTCTTT. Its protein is CASSFLQINTEAFF.

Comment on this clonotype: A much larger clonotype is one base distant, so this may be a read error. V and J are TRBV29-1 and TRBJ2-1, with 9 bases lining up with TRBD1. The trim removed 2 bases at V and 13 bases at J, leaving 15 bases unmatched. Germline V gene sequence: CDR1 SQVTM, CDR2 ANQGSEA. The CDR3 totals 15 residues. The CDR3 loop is CSVETGQGVRETQFF. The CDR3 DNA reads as TGCAGCGTTGAAACGGGACAGGGAGTGAGAGAGACCCAGTTCTTC.

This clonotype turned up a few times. The CDR3 DNA follows: TGTGCTAGTGGCCTGACAGGGGTCTACGAGCAGTACTTC. It specifies CASGLTGVYEQYF. This chain links TRBV12-5 with TRBJ2-4; TRBD1 matches at 8 bases. The J call may be faulty, since TRBJ2-7 better matches the DNA end. The CDR3 sequence is 13 residues long. CDR1 is LGHNT and CDR2 is FRNRAP in the germline V gene.

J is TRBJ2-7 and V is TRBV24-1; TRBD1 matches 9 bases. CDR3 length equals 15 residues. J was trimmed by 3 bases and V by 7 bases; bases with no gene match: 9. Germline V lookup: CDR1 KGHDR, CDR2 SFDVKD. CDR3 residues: CATSDTGTGIYEQYF. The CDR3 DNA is TGTGCCACCAGCGACACCGGGACAGGGATCTACGAGCAGTACTTC.

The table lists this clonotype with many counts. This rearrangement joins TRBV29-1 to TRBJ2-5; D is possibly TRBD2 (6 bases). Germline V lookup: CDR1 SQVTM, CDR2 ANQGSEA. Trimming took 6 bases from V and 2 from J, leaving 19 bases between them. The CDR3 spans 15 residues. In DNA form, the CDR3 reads TGCAGCGTCAGATCCGGGACTTTCGGGCAAGAGACCCAGTACTTC. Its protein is CSVRSGTFGQETQYF.

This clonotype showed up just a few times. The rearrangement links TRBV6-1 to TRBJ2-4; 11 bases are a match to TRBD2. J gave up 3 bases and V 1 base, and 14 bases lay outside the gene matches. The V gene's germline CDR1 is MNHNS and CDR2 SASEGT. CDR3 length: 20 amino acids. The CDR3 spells CASSEVGGLAGTRGKNIQYF. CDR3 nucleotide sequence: TGTGCCAGCAGTGAAGTTGGAGGACTAGCGGGCACCAGGGGCAAAAACATTCAGTACTTC.

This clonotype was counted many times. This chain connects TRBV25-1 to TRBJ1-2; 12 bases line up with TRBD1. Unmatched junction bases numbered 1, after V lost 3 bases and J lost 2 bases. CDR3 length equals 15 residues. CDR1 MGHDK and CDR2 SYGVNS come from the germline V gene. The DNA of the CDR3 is TGTGCCAGCAGTGAGGGGACAGGGGGCAACTATGGCTACACCTTC. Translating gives CASSEGTGGNYGYTF.

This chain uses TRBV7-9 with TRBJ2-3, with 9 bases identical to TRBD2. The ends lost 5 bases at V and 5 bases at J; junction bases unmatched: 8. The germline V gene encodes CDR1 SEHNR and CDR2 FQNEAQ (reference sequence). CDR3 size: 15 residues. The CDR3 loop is CASSPLAGEVDTQYF. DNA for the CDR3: TGTGCCAGCAGCCCATTAGCGGGAGAAGTAGATACGCAGTATTTT.

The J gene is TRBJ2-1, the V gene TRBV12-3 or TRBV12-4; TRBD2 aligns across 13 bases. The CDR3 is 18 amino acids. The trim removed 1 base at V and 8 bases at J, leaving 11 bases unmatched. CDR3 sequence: CASSLVYSGLAGIYEQFF. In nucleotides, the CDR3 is TGTGCCAGCAGTTTAGTGTATTCGGGACTAGCGGGAATCTATGAGCAGTTCTTC.

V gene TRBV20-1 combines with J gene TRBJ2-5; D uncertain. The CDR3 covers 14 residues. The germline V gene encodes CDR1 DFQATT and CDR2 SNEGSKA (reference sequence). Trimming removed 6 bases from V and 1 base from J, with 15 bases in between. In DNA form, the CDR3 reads TGCAGTGCGAAAAACGTTGCCGCCCAAGAGACCCAGTACTTC. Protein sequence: CSAKNVAAQETQYF.

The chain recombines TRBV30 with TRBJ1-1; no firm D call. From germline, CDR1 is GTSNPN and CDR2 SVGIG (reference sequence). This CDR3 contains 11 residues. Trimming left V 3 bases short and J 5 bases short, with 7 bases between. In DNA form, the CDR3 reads TGTGCCTGGAGCATCGAAACTGAAGCTTTCTTT. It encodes CAWSIETEAFF.

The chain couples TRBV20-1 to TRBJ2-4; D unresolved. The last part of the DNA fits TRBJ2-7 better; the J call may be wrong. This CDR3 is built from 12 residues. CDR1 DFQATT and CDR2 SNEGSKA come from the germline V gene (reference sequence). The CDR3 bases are TGCAGTGCTTCGATGACAACCCGCGAGCAGTACTTC. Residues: CSASMTTREQYF.

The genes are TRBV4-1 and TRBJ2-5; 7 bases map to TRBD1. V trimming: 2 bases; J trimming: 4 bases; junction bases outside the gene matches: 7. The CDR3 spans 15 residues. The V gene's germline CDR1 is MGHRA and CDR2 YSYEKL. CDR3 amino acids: CASSQIRDSRETQYF. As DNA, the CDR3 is TGCGCCAGCAGCCAAATCCGGGACAGCCGAGAGACCCAGTACTTC.

The CDR3 spells CASAEGYGGPSYNEQFF. The CDR3 region has the DNA TGTGCCAGTGCAGAGGGGTATGGGGGACCGTCATACAATGAGCAGTTCTTC. V and J are TRBV27 and TRBJ2-1; either TRBD1 or TRBD2 may supply D (5 bases each). Trimming removed 9 bases from V and 4 bases from J, with 25 bases in between. The CDR3 consists of 17 residues. From germline, CDR1 is MNHEY and CDR2 SMNVEV (reference sequence).

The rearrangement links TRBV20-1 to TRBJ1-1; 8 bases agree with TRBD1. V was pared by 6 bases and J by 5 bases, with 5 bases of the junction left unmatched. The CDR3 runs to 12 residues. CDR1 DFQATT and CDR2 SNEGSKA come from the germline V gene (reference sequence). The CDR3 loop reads CSARQGWTEAFF. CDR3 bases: TGCAGTGCCCGACAGGGGTGGACTGAAGCTTTCTTT.

CDR3 DNA sequence: TGTGCCAGCAGCTTAGGGCTAGCGTACGCAGATACGCAGTATTTT. Translating it yields CASSLGLAYADTQYF. V and J are TRBV7-6 and TRBJ2-3; perhaps TRBD2 as D (6 bases). V lost 1 base to trimming and J lost 4 bases, with 12 bases between them. This CDR3 has 15 residues. The germline CDR1 and CDR2 sequences are SGHVS and FNYEAQ.